Shown below are 8 T cell receptor beta chains from a single sample sequenced in a study of blood T cell repertoires in COVID-19. Sequencing was performed with immunoSEQ multiplex PCR; in TCRdb, only in-frame clones are kept and a portion is missing. The sample holds hundreds of thousands of clones; approximately 86% are singletons and the top ten take approximately 2%. The sample consisted of peripheral blood. The receptor source for this set is a woman aged 30 to 39 who had recovered from COVID-19.

The genes are TRBV7-9 and TRBJ1-1; D gene unclear. With 3 bases removed from V and 1 base from J, the gap between germline ends came to 12 bases. Looked up from germline, CDR1 is SEHNR and CDR2 is FQNEAQ (reference sequence). The CDR3 covers 15 residues. In DNA form, the CDR3 reads TGTGCCAGCAGCTTTGCATGGGAGGGGAACACTGAAGCTTTCTTT. It translates to CASSFAWEGNTEAFF. The variable domain in full, with the rest retrieved from reference TRBV7-9 and TRBJ1-1, is DTGVSQNPRHKITKRGQNVTFRCDPISEHNRLYWYRQTLGQGPEFLTYFQNEAQLEKSRLLSDRFSAERPKGSFSTLEIQRTEQGDSAMYLCASSFAWEGNTEAFFGQGTRLTVV.

The chain links TRBV3-1 (or the pseudogene TRBV3-2) to TRBJ1-1; no firm D call. Trimming took off 3 bases at V and 6 bases at J, with 17 bases between the two ends. The CDR3 covers 15 residues. Germline CDR1 reads LGHDT; CDR2 reads YNNKEL (reference sequence). In nucleotides, the CDR3 is TGTGCCAGCAGCCACCCGAACGGGAGGCGGGCTGAAGCTTTCTTT. This sequence encodes CASSHPNGRRAEAFF.

The J gene is TRBJ1-1, the V gene TRBV5-1, with a weak D call TRBD1 (5 bases). Trimming shortened V by 5 bases and J by 0 bases, and 8 bases separated the two germline ends. CDR1 and CDR2 from the germline V gene are SGHRS and YFSETQ. The CDR3 has 13 amino acids. For the CDR3, the DNA is TGCGCCAGCAGTGACAGTATGAACACTGAAGCTTTCTTT. Amino acids: CASSDSMNTEAFF.

J is TRBJ2-3 and V is TRBV3-1 (or the pseudogene TRBV3-2), with TRBD2 matching over 13 bases. In germline, CDR1 is LGHDT, CDR2 YNNKEL (reference sequence). Trimming removed 1 base from V and 2 bases from J; junction bases left unmatched: 9. The CDR3 totals 19 residues. The CDR3 region has the DNA TGTGCCAGCAGCCAAGTGGACCCTGGACTAGCGGGGGACACAGATACGCAGTATTTT. Its protein product is CASSQVDPGLAGDTDTQYF.

This clone was detected only once. The rearrangement links TRBV2 to TRBJ2-1; 7 bases match TRBD2. This CDR3 comprises 12 residues. V was clipped by 3 bases and J by 14 bases; unmatched bases: 7. Germline-derived CDR1 and CDR2 are SNHLY and FYNNEI. The DNA for the CDR3 is TGTGCCAGCAGTGATACCGGGAGGCCCAAGTTCTTC. Its translation is CASSDTGRPKFF.

The rearrangement joins TRBV10-1 to TRBJ2-5, with D tentatively TRBD1 (5 bases). The CDR3 is 13 amino acids. Germline assignment: CDR1 WNHNN and CDR2 SYGVQD (reference sequence). Deletions cut 3 bases from V and 6 bases from J, with 11 bases between. Here the CDR3 reads CASSDQGRKTQYF. CDR3 in DNA: TGCGCCAGCAGTGATCAGGGTCGTAAGACCCAGTACTTC.

This sequence joins TRBV5-1 and TRBJ1-2; 7 nucleotides align to TRBD1. Germline CDR1 reads SGHRS; CDR2 reads YFSETQ. This CDR3 spans 14 amino acids. V was pared by 0 bases and J by 4 bases, with 3 bases of the junction left unmatched. Here the CDR3 DNA reads TGCGCCAGCAGCTTGGAACAGGGGCTCTATGGCTACACCTTC. This sequence encodes CASSLEQGLYGYTF.

The V call is TRBV28, the J call TRBJ1-4, with D unresolved. Germline V gene lookup returns CDR1 MDHEN and CDR2 SYDVKM. The CDR3 is made up of 12 amino acids. The V gene lost 4 bases and the J gene lost 7 bases, with 7 bases spanning the gap. Here the CDR3 DNA reads TGTGCCAGCAGTTCTCGTCCTGAAAAACTGTTTTTT. Its translation: CASSSRPEKLFF. The full variable domain, rest sourced from reference TRBV28 and TRBJ1-4, is DVKVTQSSRYLVKRTGEKVFLECVQDMDHENMFWYRQDPGLGLRLIYFSYDVKMKEKGDIPEGYSVSREKKERFSLILESASTNQTSMYLCASSSRPEKLFFGSGTQLSVL.